The sequence of this TCR beta chain was determined in a study of cytomegalovirus exposure and HLA in healthy donors (dated by TCRdb to about 2017). Broadly, across the study: According to an earlier analysis of a few hundred of the donors, about 179 million T cells yielded 117 million unique TCR beta sequences and around 300 Gb of sequence data. The study profiled the T cell repertoires of more than 500 subjects by immunosequencing and related them to cytomegalovirus serostatus. An early release that covered around 590 HLA-typed donors contained 300 to 350 gigabases of sequencing data and around 85 million unique TCR sequences. Donor age, sex, ethnicity and CMV serostatus were compiled together with the repertoire data. Typing coverage varied by locus: roughly 620-630 donors for A, B, C, DRB1 and DQB1; 500 to 550 for DQA1; about 590 for DPA1; around 490 for DPB1. The study was designed to test whether signatures of past pathogen exposure could be identified by cataloging public T cell receptors. Rather than drawing on any new phenotypic data, the later analysis identified candidate immune exposures from TCR beta sequences and the way those sequences occurred across donors. HLA typing covered class I and class II loci at four-digit resolution. High-throughput TCR immunosequencing, statistical association of individual TCRs with disease status, and machine learning were combined to predict cytomegalovirus infection status. Of the 300 to 500 genotyped donors, 75% to 85% were placed in the genetic ancestry cluster associated with self-reported Caucasian donors. A later analysis re-analyzed previously published TCR beta repertoires from 666 donors and added high-resolution HLA genotyping to study TCR occurrence patterns. All discovery cohort repertoires had been generated using a single sequencing platform. An earlier analysis of 587 of the donors used high-throughput TCR beta sequencing to judge whether each TCR beta V gene segment behaved as functional or pseudogenic. In a later genetic analysis, genome-wide SNP genotypes for about 55% of the roughly 700 donors were used, and that subset was treated as a discovery cohort. Several DR-DQ haplotypes were treated as single units for association and clustering because of strong linkage in the cohort. In addition to the first cohort of 666 subjects, a separate validation cohort of 120 different subjects was used. Among about 400 genotyped donors of the cohort, an average of approximately 240,000 unique TCR beta nucleotide sequences was sequenced per donor, of which about 18% were non-productive. Results the study describes overall, beyond this receptor: A cluster of highly shared sequence variants was judged likely to be a technical artifact of the sequencing pipeline. In an earlier analysis of 587 of the donors, most TCR beta V segments appeared in productive rearrangements about 87% or about 30% of the time, broadly matching IMGT annotations. A later analysis associated 15,000 to 20,000 TCR beta sequences with specific HLA alleles at a false discovery rate of 0.05. HLA typing was unavailable for some donors at each locus, so association tests used only the typed subset. The classifier was reported to diagnose cytomegalovirus status with high specificity and sensitivity in both the original and validation cohorts. For the cohort, immune exposure information was limited to CMV serostatus. A further reported finding was that TCR beta sequences accurately predicted the HLA-A and HLA-B alleles for most subjects in the first cohort. In a later analysis, HLA-associated TCR beta chains were found to be more clonally expanded and to have lower generation probabilities than equally common non-associated chains. Strong co-occurrence of HLA alleles, especially DR and DQ, made assigning TCR associations to individual alleles difficult. It was suggested by the authors that the approach could potentially be generalized to other disease states and immunological phenotypes. A later analysis found that TCR association rates varied across HLA loci, with DRB1 alleles showing the most associated TCRs and HLA-C alleles the fewest. According to a later analysis, parvovirus B19, influenza, CMV and Epstein-Barr virus appeared linked to several top co-occurrence clusters. An association between a missense DCLRE1C variant and V-gene and J-gene trimming of TCR beta chains was found in a later genetic analysis and replicated in an independent cohort. In vitro tests confirmed that a few of the cytomegalovirus-associated TCR beta chains recognize cytomegalovirus antigens. While some public TCRs were present in many individuals, most TCR sequences turned up only very rarely across donors. Only TCR beta chains were sequenced in this cohort, and the absence of alpha or paired-chain data limited detectable features. The study listed 164 TCR beta chains as associated with cytomegalovirus. A later genetic analysis reported fewer N-insertions in productive TCRs among donors in an Asian-associated ancestry cluster than the approximately 670-donor mean. Linkage disequilibrium might explain the correlated functional status among segregating V segments, but an unknown experimental factor could not be ruled out. Some IMGT-functional V segments, including TRBV6-2 and TRBV6-3, could not be told apart with the 87-base-pair reads, so those segments were excluded. Because counts were too low, seventeen rarely observed V segments, including chromosome 9 orphons, were left out of the earlier analysis of some 600 of the donors. Most CMV-associated TCR beta chains appeared to be HLA-restricted in a later analysis, and the HLA associations seemed to be driven largely by CMV exposure. The presence/absence analyses assumed that sequencing depth was roughly uniform across donors, and that assumption may not be true.

Library generation was performed with the immunoSEQ multiplex PCR assay. For the multiplex PCR, a mixture combining 60 forward primers for TCR Vbeta segments and 13 reverse primers for TCR Jbeta segments was used. A multiplex PCR assay on genomic DNA amplified the CDR3 region of rearranged TCR beta genes. On the Illumina HiSeq System, the amplified TCR beta libraries were sequenced as 87-base-pair reads. On the authors' methods: A later analysis counted 75 million to 100 million unique TCR beta chains across the 640 or so repertoires, and roughly 9.9 million of these chains were shared by at least two donors. Raw reads were error-corrected and collapsed into unique sequences by a nearest-neighbor algorithm in which closely related sequences were merged to remove PCR and sequencing errors. To assign V, D and J gene segments, CDR3 sequences were aligned to IMGT reference sequences. Each retained sequence needed at least a six-nucleotide match to both a V gene segment and a J gene segment. Rearrangements were classified as productive when the CDR3 lacked stop codons and remained in frame with V and J, and all other rearrangements were classified as non-productive. Following IMGT convention, CDR3 was defined as the stretch from the second conserved V-encoded cysteine to the conserved J-encoded phenylalanine. In an earlier analysis of around 600 of the donors, sequences lacking an unambiguous match to a single V gene segment were excluded. An earlier analysis of a few hundred of the donors classified V segments as functional when productive rearrangements were above 56.7% and as segregating when the standard deviation between donors was above 5%. A statistical classification framework was built for diagnosing cytomegalovirus status from the catalog of TCR beta chain sequences. A later analysis assigned V and J genes by comparing TCR nucleotide sequences with IMGT/GENE-DB human TR gene sequences. A later analysis assigned CDR3 sequences and most-parsimonious VDJ recombination scenarios with the TCRdist pipeline. In a later analysis, each TCR beta chain was defined by its CDR3 amino acid sequence together with its V-gene family, and reads without a unique V-gene family were excluded. To address suspected cross-contamination and a sequencing artifact, a later analysis removed 450 to 700 highly shared, low-generation-probability nucleotide sequences. For each public chain, a later analysis derived a clonal expansion index from normalized ranks of inferred template counts within each repertoire. A later analysis computed generation probabilities with a VDJ recombination model fitted to out-of-frame rearrangements, and checked the results against IGoR. A later analysis scored TCR-TCR, TCR-HLA and TCR-CMV co-occurrence with hypergeometric tests, applying a repertoire-size bias correction to TCR pairs. False discovery rates were estimated in a later analysis by permuting HLA or CMV assignments 20 times. In a later analysis, co-occurring TCRs were grouped with DBSCAN, and TCRdist sequence similarity was added when clustering was performed within HLA-allele-positive subsets. Repertoires with fewer than 30,000 or more than 120,000 public chains, plus five repertoires with anomalous nucleotide sharing, were excluded from co-occurrence clustering. This is the immuneACCESS table as TCRdb keeps it, with only in-frame sequences that have V and J called. A part of the clones is gone; compared with another copy, unresolved V genes explain less than half, and the rest is unexplained. From that table come the V and J calls and clone size; the DNA was used to work out D and trimming. Present in this sample are around 99,000 clones, approximately 76% of which were seen just once. The ten largest account for 8.4% of the sample.

In the germline V gene, CDR1 corresponds to SGHTA and CDR2 to FQGNSA. The junction shows trimming of 4 bases on V and 4 bases on J, and the gene matches do not reach 5 bases of it. The CDR3 runs 14 amino acids, cysteine and phenylalanine included. The DNA shown is the 42-base CDR3, in frame from base 1. In total, roughly 710 healthy bone marrow donors made up the cohort. At the time of sampling, every cohort member was nominally healthy, though immune exposures that went unrecorded were likely present. The donor was CMV seronegative and belonged to the group of 352 seronegative cohort members. A peripheral blood sample was provided by each donor, and peripheral blood mononuclear cells were used for TCR beta sequencing. Genomic DNA was extracted from the blood cell samples with the Qiagen DNeasy Blood Extraction Kit. To note about this clone: Its antigen has not been determined. Base qualities were left out, and no much larger clone turns up one base away.

The sequence links TRBV7-2 to TRBJ2-7; 9 of the junction bases match TRBD1. The sequence derives from a man in his forties or fifties in good health and CMV-seronegative. The sequenced sample was PBMCs. For the CDR3, the sequence is CASSSGTGRYEQYF. Here is the DNA: TGTGCCAGCAGCTCCGGGACAGGGAGGTACGAGCAGTACTTC.